The rows below give T cell receptor beta chains drawn from one sample of a study of T-cell reconstitution after alpha-beta-depleted transplantation in children. One entry per CDR3 protein results from TCRdb running MiXCR on the PCR reads. The repertoire holds some 200,000 distinct CDR3 sequences, with about 8.4% as singletons. The sample was PBMCs, mostly from graft donor cells, taken 360 days after TCRalphabeta/CD19-depleted stem cell transplant. These receptors all come from a male patient between 2 and 15 years old who had a stem cell transplant for acute myeloid leukemia, so the T cells may come from the graft donor. Both conserved end residues are part of each CDR3. D genes are given only for firm matches. Clone size is stated in some rows and not others, as once, few, many or a class when expanded.

V gene: TRBV7-3
D gene: -
J gene: TRBJ2-2
clone size: -
CDR3 DNA: TGTGCCAGCAGCGGGGGACTTCAGAACACCGGGGAGCTGTTTTTT
CDR3 protein: CASSGGLQNTGELFF

V gene: TRBV11-2
D gene: TRBD1
J gene: TRBJ2-1
clone size: few
CDR3 DNA: TGTGCCAGCAGCATTTACCCGGGACAGGGGTTGCACAATGAGCAGTTCTTC
CDR3 protein: CASSIYPGQGLHNEQFF

V gene: TRBV6-2/TRBV6-3
D gene: -
J gene: TRBJ1-5
clone size: many
CDR3 DNA: TGTGCCAGCAGCCGTCGCGAGCGCAATCAGCCCCAGCATTTT
CDR3 protein: CASSRRERNQPQHF

V gene: TRBV5-8
D gene: TRBD1
J gene: TRBJ1-5
clone size: once
CDR3 DNA: TGTGCCAGCAGCCCATTCCCACCGGGACAGGGAGATCAGCCCCAGCATTTT
CDR3 protein: CASSPFPPGQGDQPQHF

V gene: TRBV6-2/TRBV6-3
D gene: TRBD1
J gene: TRBJ2-7
clone size: -
CDR3 DNA: TGTGCCAGCAGTCCCACCGGGACAGGGGGCCTCATACTCCTGAGCTCCTACGAGCAGTACTTC
CDR3 protein: CASSPTGTGGLILLSSYEQYF

V gene: TRBV10-3
D gene: TRBD1
J gene: TRBJ2-7
clone size: -
CDR3 DNA: TGTGCCATCAGTCTCCAGCCACCGGACAGGCCGCCTTCATACGAGCAGTACTTC
CDR3 protein: CAISLQPPDRPPSYEQYF

V gene: TRBV5-1
D gene: TRBD1
J gene: TRBJ2-7
clone size: many
CDR3 DNA: TGCGCCAGCAGCTCCCGGGACAGCTCCTACGAGCAGTACTTC
CDR3 protein: CASSSRDSSYEQYF

V gene: TRBV12-3/TRBV12-4
D gene: -
J gene: TRBJ2-1
clone size: -
CDR3 DNA: TGTGCCAGCTTAGGGGATGAGCAGTTCTTC
CDR3 protein: CASLGDEQFF

V gene: TRBV6-2/TRBV6-3
D gene: -
J gene: TRBJ2-7
clone size: -
CDR3 DNA: TGTGCCAGCAGTTACTCGAGTCGGGGGAGAGAGCAGTACTTC
CDR3 protein: CASSYSSRGREQYF

V gene: TRBV12-3/TRBV12-4
D gene: -
J gene: TRBJ2-2
clone size: -
CDR3 DNA: TGTGCCAGCAGTTTCACGGGGGACAGCAGACCGGAGGAGCTGTTTTTT
CDR3 protein: CASSFTGDSRPEELFF

V gene: TRBV4-2
D gene: -
J gene: TRBJ2-7
clone size: -
CDR3 DNA: TGTGCCAGCAGCCAAACACCCAGGGGCCAGAACGAGCAGTACTTC
CDR3 protein: CASSQTPRGQNEQYF

V gene: TRBV7-3
D gene: -
J gene: TRBJ2-3
clone size: many
CDR3 DNA: TGTGCCAGCAGCTTAATGGGGACCCCGCAGTATTTT
CDR3 protein: CASSLMGTPQYF

V gene: TRBV20-1
D gene: -
J gene: TRBJ1-1
clone size: -
CDR3 DNA: TGCAGTGCTCCTAACAGGTATGAAGCTTTCTTT
CDR3 protein: CSAPNRYEAFF

V gene: TRBV12-3/TRBV12-4
D gene: -
J gene: TRBJ1-5
clone size: -
CDR3 DNA: TGTGCCAGCAGTTTAGCGGGCGGAGGGAATCAGCCCCAGCATTTT
CDR3 protein: CASSLAGGGNQPQHF

V gene: TRBV5-1
D gene: TRBD1
J gene: TRBJ2-1
clone size: few
CDR3 DNA: TGCGCCAGCAGCTTCGCGGGACAGGGGAACTACAATGAGCAGTTCTTC
CDR3 protein: CASSFAGQGNYNEQFF

V gene: TRBV20-1
D gene: -
J gene: TRBJ1-5
clone size: few
CDR3 DNA: TGCAGTGCCCGGGCCGGGACACCCGAGGAGCCCCAGCATTTT
CDR3 protein: CSARAGTPEEPQHF

V gene: TRBV20-1
D gene: -
J gene: TRBJ2-7
clone size: many
CDR3 DNA: TGCAGTGCTCTGGAGCCCAGCTCCTACGAGCAGTACTTC
CDR3 protein: CSALEPSSYEQYF

V gene: TRBV20-1
D gene: -
J gene: TRBJ2-3
clone size: many
CDR3 DNA: TGCAGTGCTAGAGATTCCGAACGCCTTCCCCACACAGATACGCAGTATTTT
CDR3 protein: CSARDSERLPHTDTQYF

V gene: TRBV5-1
D gene: -
J gene: TRBJ1-2
clone size: many
CDR3 DNA: TGCGCCAGCACCCCGAACCCGGGGACCTATGGCTACACCTTC
CDR3 protein: CASTPNPGTYGYTF

V gene: TRBV11-2
D gene: -
J gene: TRBJ2-6
clone size: -
CDR3 DNA: TGTGCCAGCAGCGGCTGGCTGGGCTCTGGGGCCAACGTCCTGACTTTC
CDR3 protein: CASSGWLGSGANVLTF

V gene: TRBV20-1
D gene: TRBD1
J gene: TRBJ1-1
clone size: many
CDR3 DNA: TGCAGTGCCGACAGGGGGAGACCGAACACTGAAGCTTTCTTT
CDR3 protein: CSADRGRPNTEAFF

V gene: TRBV7-2
D gene: TRBD2
J gene: TRBJ2-7
clone size: many
CDR3 DNA: TGTGCCAGTAGCTCGGGACTAGCGGGAGGTTACGAGCAGTACTTC
CDR3 protein: CASSSGLAGGYEQYF

V gene: TRBV27
D gene: TRBD1
J gene: TRBJ2-7
clone size: -
CDR3 DNA: TGTGCCAGCAGTCCGACAGGGGGCAACGAGCAGTACTTC
CDR3 protein: CASSPTGGNEQYF

V gene: TRBV7-8
D gene: TRBD1
J gene: TRBJ2-1
clone size: few
CDR3 DNA: TGTGCCAGCAGCTTAAAACGGACAGGTGGACCCTACAATGAGCAGTTCTTC
CDR3 protein: CASSLKRTGGPYNEQFF

V gene: TRBV29-1
D gene: TRBD1
J gene: TRBJ2-2
clone size: -
CDR3 DNA: TGCAGCGTTTGGGACAGGGGGGGGAACACCGGGGAGCTGTTTTTT
CDR3 protein: CSVWDRGGNTGELFF

V gene: TRBV5-1
D gene: TRBD2
J gene: TRBJ2-7
clone size: few
CDR3 DNA: TGCGCCAGCAGCTTGGGACTAGCGTACTACGAGCAGTACTTC
CDR3 protein: CASSLGLAYYEQYF

V gene: TRBV20-1
D gene: TRBD1
J gene: TRBJ1-5
clone size: many
CDR3 DNA: TGCAGTGCTCTCGGACAGGGCAATCAGCCCCAGCATTTT
CDR3 protein: CSALGQGNQPQHF

V gene: TRBV7-2
D gene: -
J gene: TRBJ1-3
clone size: -
CDR3 DNA: TGTGCCAGCAGCTTAGCTGGTCCGCTCTCTGGAAACACCATATATTTT
CDR3 protein: CASSLAGPLSGNTIYF